This TCR beta chain was captured in a study of shared clonotypes between healthy human individuals. Positively selected for CCR7, the CD45RO-negative cells used as naive CD8 cells excluded terminally differentiated effector memory CD45RA+ cells. About this clone itself: Its antigen remains unidentified.

The assay was run at deep level. The assay was immunoSEQ multiplex PCR, and TCRdb's table has in-frame clones only and misses some. Among about 2.2 million clones listed, roughly 95% were seen once. This CDR3 comprises 15 residues. Germline V CDR1 and CDR2: SGHTA, FQGNSA. The V gene end was trimmed by 2 bases and the J gene end by 6 bases; junction bases not matched to a gene: 8. Whole-study findings and limits: About 5% of naive CD4 clonotypes were shared across a handful of donors. Generally, naive subsets (rather than memory subsets) showed larger estimated richness.

The chain has TRBV7-2 and TRBJ2-7, with 9 bases fitting TRBD2. This TCR derives from a man younger than 30 in good health. Some clones in this sample may be carry-over from other donors' samples. Sequencing was carried out using naive CD8+ T cells from PBMCs. In DNA form, the CDR3 reads TGTGCCAGCAGCTTATGGGTCTTAGCGGGAGTCGAGCAGTACTTC. This translates into CASSLWVLAGVEQYF.